Below, one T cell receptor (beta chain) is given with its context. CDR1 and CDR2 from the germline V gene are MDHEN and SYDVKM. There are 14 residues in the CDR3. Trimming took off 8 bases at V and 2 bases at J, with 14 bases between the two ends. This sample stems from a study of multiple sclerosis patients with progressive multifocal leukoencephalopathy. The time point denotes: more than five months of natalizumab therapy. Using immunoSEQ multiplex PCR, the repertoire was profiled, and TCRdb retains in-frame clones only, with some absent. The sample lists tens of thousands of clones, around 92% occurring once.

The chain joins TRBV28 to TRBJ2-3; the D is unclear. This sample comprised PBMCs, obtained from a patient treated with natalizumab. The receptor's source is a human donor with multiple sclerosis. The CDR3: CASGRAPFTDTQYF. In nucleotides, the CDR3 is TGTGCCAGCGGTAGGGCTCCTTTCACAGATACGCAGTATTTT.